One TCR beta chain is described in this entry. This clone's antigen is unknown. Additional DNA sequences in this sample encode the identical CDR3. The cohort was made up of 650 to 700 healthy bone marrow donors. All cohort members were sampled while nominally healthy, although unrecorded immune exposures were likely present. The donor was CMV seronegative and was included in the group of about 400 seronegative cohort members. A peripheral blood sample was provided by each donor, and peripheral blood mononuclear cells were used for TCR beta sequencing. Genomic DNA was extracted from the blood cell samples with the Qiagen DNeasy Blood Extraction Kit. Library generation was performed with the immunoSEQ multiplex PCR assay. The multiplex PCR relied on a mix of 60 forward primers for TCR Vbeta segments and 13 reverse primers for TCR Jbeta segments. Amplification of the CDR3 region of rearranged TCR beta genes was performed with a multiplex PCR assay on genomic DNA. The Illumina HiSeq System was used to sequence the amplified TCR beta libraries as 87-base-pair reads. As for the original processing: A later analysis counted tens of millions of unique TCR beta chains across the 666 repertoires, and some 12 million of these chains were shared by at least two donors. A nearest-neighbor algorithm error-corrected the raw reads and collapsed the reads into unique sequences, merging closely related sequences to remove PCR and sequencing errors. CDR3 sequences were aligned to IMGT reference sequences to assign V, D and J gene segments. For a sequence to be retained, at least a six-nucleotide match to both a V gene segment and a J gene segment was required. Rearrangements were classified as productive when the CDR3 lacked stop codons and remained in frame with V and J, and all other rearrangements were classified as non-productive. Following IMGT convention, CDR3 was defined as the stretch from the second conserved V-encoded cysteine up to the conserved J-encoded phenylalanine. Sequences without an unambiguous match to a single V gene segment were excluded from the earlier analysis of about 630 of the donors. In an earlier analysis of around 600 of the donors, V segments were called functional above 56.7% productive rearrangements and were called segregating when the between-donor standard deviation exceeded 5%. A statistical classification framework was built to diagnose cytomegalovirus status from the catalog of TCR beta chain sequences. In a later analysis, V and J genes were assigned by comparing TCR nucleotide sequences against IMGT/GENE-DB human TR gene sequences. In a later analysis, CDR3 sequences and most-parsimonious VDJ recombination scenarios were assigned using the TCRdist pipeline. In a later analysis, each TCR beta chain was defined by its CDR3 amino acid sequence together with its V-gene family, and reads without a unique V-gene family were excluded. In a later analysis, 500 to 650 highly shared, low-generation-probability nucleotide sequences were removed to address suspected cross-contamination and a sequencing artifact. In a later analysis, a clonal expansion index was calculated for each public chain from normalized within-repertoire ranks of inferred template counts. In a later analysis, generation probabilities were computed with a VDJ recombination model fitted to out-of-frame rearrangements, and the resulting probabilities were checked against IGoR. In a later analysis, TCR-TCR, TCR-HLA and TCR-CMV co-occurrence was scored with hypergeometric tests, and a repertoire-size bias correction was applied to TCR pairs. False discovery rates were estimated in a later analysis by permuting HLA or CMV assignments 20 times. In a later analysis, co-occurring TCRs were grouped with DBSCAN, and TCRdist sequence similarity was added when clustering was performed within HLA-allele-positive subsets. Repertoires with fewer than 30,000 or more than 120,000 public chains were left out of co-occurrence clustering, as were a handful of repertoires with anomalous nucleotide sharing. This immuneACCESS table, as held by TCRdb, lists in-frame sequences with V and J called but not all clones. Of the missing ones, under half trace to an unresolved V gene in checked studies; the others have no known cause. That table is the source of V, J and clone size, and D and trimming were worked out from the DNA. The table for this sample lists 130,000 or so clones. The top ten hold about 2% of the sample.

V is cut by 4 bases and J by 5 bases, and the space between the germline ends is 5 bases. The germline V gene (reference sequence) gives CDR1 as SEHNR and CDR2 as FQNEAQ. The CDR3 has 11 amino acids, counting the end cysteine and phenylalanine. Only CDR3 DNA is held: 33 bases, read in frame from base 1. This record comes from a study of cytomegalovirus exposure and HLA in healthy donors (dated by TCRdb to 2016 to 2017). For the study in its entirety: An earlier analysis of 587 of the donors reported under 300 Gb of sequence data and some 110 million unique TCR beta sequences obtained from some 200 million T cells. In addition to the first cohort of 666 subjects, a separate validation cohort of 130 or so different subjects was used. Every discovery cohort repertoire had been produced on one sequencing platform. Among the approximately 430 genotyped donors, more than 70% belonged to the genetic ancestry cluster associated with self-reported Caucasian donors. In a later analysis, previously published TCR beta repertoires from 550 to 700 donors were re-analyzed and high-resolution HLA genotyping was added so that TCR occurrence patterns could be studied. The aim of the study was to test whether cataloging public T cell receptors could identify signatures of past pathogen exposure. Roughly 5 DR-DQ haplotypes were handled as single units for association and clustering because linkage in the cohort was strong. An early release that covered approximately 600 HLA-typed donors contained 250 to 350 gigabases of sequencing data and 75 million to 100 million unique TCR sequences. Class I and class II HLA loci were covered by the typing at four-digit resolution. The study combined high-throughput TCR immunosequencing, statistical association of individual TCRs with disease status, and machine learning to predict cytomegalovirus infection status. To decide whether each TCR beta V gene segment behaved as functional or pseudogenic, an earlier analysis of fewer than 750 of the donors relied on high-throughput TCR beta sequencing. Donor age, sex, ethnicity and CMV serostatus were compiled together with the repertoire data. In a later genetic analysis, genome-wide SNP genotypes for about 55% of the roughly 700 donors were used, and that subset was treated as a discovery cohort. Among 398 genotyped donors of the cohort, an average of about 240,000 unique TCR beta nucleotide sequences was sequenced per donor, of which about 19% were non-productive. Using immunosequencing, the study profiled T cell repertoires from 666 subjects and related those repertoires to cytomegalovirus serostatus. Typing coverage differed by locus: A, B, C, DRB1 and DQB1 were typed in roughly 629-630 donors, DQA1 in 500 to 550, DPA1 in some 570, and DPB1 in around 490. In the later analysis, no new phenotypic data were used to find candidate immune exposures; instead, reliance was placed on TCR beta sequences and their occurrence across donors. General study outcomes and caveats: In a later analysis, several top co-occurrence clusters were reported to appear linked to parvovirus B19, influenza, CMV and Epstein-Barr virus. Correlated functional status among segregating V segments might reflect linkage disequilibrium, but an unknown experimental factor could not be ruled out. The classifier was reported to diagnose cytomegalovirus status with high specificity and sensitivity in both the original and validation cohorts. In this cohort, only TCR beta chains were sequenced, and detectable features were limited by the absence of alpha or paired-chain data. Compared with equally common non-associated chains, HLA-associated TCR beta chains in a later analysis were more clonally expanded and had lower generation probabilities. According to the authors, the approach could potentially be generalized to other disease states and immunological phenotypes. According to a later analysis, TCR association rates differed among HLA loci, with DRB1 alleles showing the most associated TCRs and HLA-C alleles showing the fewest. In vitro tests confirmed that a few of the cytomegalovirus-associated TCR beta chains recognize cytomegalovirus antigens. A later analysis found that most CMV-associated TCR beta chains appeared HLA-restricted, with HLA associations seemingly driven largely by CMV exposure. In an earlier analysis of about 600 of the donors, most TCR beta V segments appeared in productive rearrangements about 87% or about 30% of the time, broadly matching IMGT annotations. A further reported finding was that TCR beta sequences accurately predicted the HLA-A and HLA-B alleles for most subjects in the first cohort. Assigning TCR associations to individual alleles was difficult when HLA alleles, especially DR and DQ, strongly co-occurred. The earlier analysis of 587 of the donors excluded 15 to 20 rarely observed V segments, including chromosome 9 orphons, because counts were too low. The only immune exposure information available for the cohort was CMV serostatus. Compared with the 666-donor mean, donors in an Asian-associated ancestry cluster had fewer N-insertions in productive TCRs, according to a later genetic analysis. Specific HLA alleles were associated with 15,000 to 20,000 TCR beta sequences at a false discovery rate of 0.05 in a later analysis. Because HLA typing was unavailable for some donors at each locus, only the typed subset was used in association tests. The study listed 150 to 200 TCR beta chains as associated with cytomegalovirus. The presence/absence analyses assumed that sequencing depth was roughly uniform across donors, and that assumption may not be true. Across donors, most TCR sequences were observed very rarely, whereas some public TCRs were present in many individuals. In a later genetic analysis, a missense DCLRE1C variant was associated with V-gene and J-gene trimming of TCR beta chains, and the association was replicated in an independent cohort. A group of highly shared sequence variants was considered likely to be a technical artifact of the sequencing pipeline. The 87-base-pair reads could not distinguish some IMGT-functional V segments, including TRBV6-2 and TRBV6-3, so those segments were excluded.

Sequencing used PBMCs. The sequence derives from a woman between 18 and 30 years old in good health and CMV-seronegative. Rearrangement joined TRBV7-9 to TRBJ2-5; the D gene cannot be resolved reliably. In nucleotides, the sequence is TGTGCCAGCAGCTCTCGTGAGACCCAGTACTTC. Its product reads: CASSSRETQYF.